The T cell receptor (beta chain) under discussion was sequenced for a study of control samples from healthy donors and cancer patients (TCRdb year 2020). As for this clone: What antigen it recognizes has not been identified. No base quality information exists; no much larger clone differs at one position.

For this chain, trimming is 2 bases at the V end and 5 bases at the J end, and the number of junction bases without a gene match is 7. According to the germline V gene, CDR1 reads KGHSH and CDR2 reads LQKENI. The CDR3 starts with the cysteine, ends with the phenylalanine, and has 15 residues. Solely the CDR3 DNA is kept, with 45 bases framed from the first base. Library preparation employed the immunoSEQ multiplex PCR assay. TCRdb re-hosts the immuneACCESS table, in-frame sequences only. Its copies lack some clones; in the studies checked, an unresolved V gene accounts for under half of them, and the cause for the rest is not known. This sample gives about 160,000 clones in total; roughly 94% of them show up just once. The ten biggest clones cover approximately 15% of the sample.

This chain joins TRBV18 to TRBJ2-7; the junction holds 9 bases that match TRBD1. Sequenced material: PBMCs. This clonotype was sampled from a man aged 60-69 years with colorectal cancer. The base sequence is TGTGCCAGCTCACCAGGACAGGGGAGGACGGACGAGCAGTACTTC. This yields the protein CASSPGQGRTDEQYF.